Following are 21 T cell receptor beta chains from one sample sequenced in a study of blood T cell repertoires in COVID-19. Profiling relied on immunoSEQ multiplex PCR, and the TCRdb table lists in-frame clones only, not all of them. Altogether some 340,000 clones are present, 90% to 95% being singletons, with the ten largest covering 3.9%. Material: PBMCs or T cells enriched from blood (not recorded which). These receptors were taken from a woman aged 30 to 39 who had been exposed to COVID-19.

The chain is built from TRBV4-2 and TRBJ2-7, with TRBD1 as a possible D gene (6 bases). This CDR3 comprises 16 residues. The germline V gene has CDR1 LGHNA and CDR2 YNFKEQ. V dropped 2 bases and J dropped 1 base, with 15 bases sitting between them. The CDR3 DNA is TGTGCCAGCAGCCAATCGGGACACGGTGGGTCCTACGAGCAGTACTTC. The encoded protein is CASSQSGHGGSYEQYF.

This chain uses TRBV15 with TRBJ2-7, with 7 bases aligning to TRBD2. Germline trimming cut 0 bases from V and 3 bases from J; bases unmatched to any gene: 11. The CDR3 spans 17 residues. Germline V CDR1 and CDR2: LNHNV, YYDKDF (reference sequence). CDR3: CATSRDRRWGGGYEQYF. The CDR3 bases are TGTGCCACCAGCAGAGATCGGAGGTGGGGCGGGGGCTACGAGCAGTACTTC.

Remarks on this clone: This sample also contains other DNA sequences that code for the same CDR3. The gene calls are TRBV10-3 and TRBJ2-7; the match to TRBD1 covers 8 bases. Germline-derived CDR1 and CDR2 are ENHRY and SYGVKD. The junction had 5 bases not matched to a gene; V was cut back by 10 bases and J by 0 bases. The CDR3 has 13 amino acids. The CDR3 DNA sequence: TGTGCCACCAGGACAGGGAGCTCCTACGAGCAGTACTTC. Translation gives CATRTGSSYEQYF.

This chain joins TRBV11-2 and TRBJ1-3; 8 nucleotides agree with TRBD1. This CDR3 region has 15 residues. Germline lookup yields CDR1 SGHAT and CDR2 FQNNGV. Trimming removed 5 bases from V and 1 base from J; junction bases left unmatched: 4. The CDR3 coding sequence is TGTGCCAGCAGCCCATGGACAGGGTCTGGAAACACCATATATTTT. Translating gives CASSPWTGSGNTIYF.

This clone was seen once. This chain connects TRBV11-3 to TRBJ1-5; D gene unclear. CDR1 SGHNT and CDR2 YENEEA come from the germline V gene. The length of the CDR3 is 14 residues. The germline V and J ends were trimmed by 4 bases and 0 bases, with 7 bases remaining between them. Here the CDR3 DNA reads TGTGCCAGCAGCTCAGCGTATAGCAATCAGCCCCAGCATTTT. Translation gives CASSSAYSNQPQHF.

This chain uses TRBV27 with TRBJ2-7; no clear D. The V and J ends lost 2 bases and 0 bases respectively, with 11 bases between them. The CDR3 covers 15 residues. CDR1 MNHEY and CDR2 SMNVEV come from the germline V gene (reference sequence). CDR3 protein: CASSLTTLRSYEQYF. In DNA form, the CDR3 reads TGTGCCAGCAGTTTAACGACACTCCGCTCCTACGAGCAGTACTTC.

In nucleotides, the CDR3 is TGTGCCAGCAGCTTCGAACGACAGGGCGAGCAGTACTTC. It is translated as CASSFERQGEQYF. This chain links TRBV11-2 with TRBJ2-7; 7 bases map to TRBD1. The length of the CDR3 is 13 residues. Per the germline V gene, CDR1 is SGHAT and CDR2 is FQNNGV. With 3 bases clipped from V and 6 bases from J, the junction kept 5 bases outside the gene matches.

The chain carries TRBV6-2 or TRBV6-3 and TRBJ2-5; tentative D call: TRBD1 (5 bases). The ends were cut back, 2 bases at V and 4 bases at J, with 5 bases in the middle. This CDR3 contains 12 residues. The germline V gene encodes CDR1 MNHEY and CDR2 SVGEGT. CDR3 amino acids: CASSYRGETQYF. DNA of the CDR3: TGTGCCAGCAGTTACAGGGGAGAGACCCAGTACTTC.

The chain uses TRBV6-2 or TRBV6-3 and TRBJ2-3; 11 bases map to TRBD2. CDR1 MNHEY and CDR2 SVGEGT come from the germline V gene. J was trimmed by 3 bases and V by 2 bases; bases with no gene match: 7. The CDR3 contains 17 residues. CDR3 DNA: TGTGCCAGCAGTTACCCCATTCTAGCGGGGGGAACAGATACGCAGTATTTT. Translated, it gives CASSYPILAGGTDTQYF.

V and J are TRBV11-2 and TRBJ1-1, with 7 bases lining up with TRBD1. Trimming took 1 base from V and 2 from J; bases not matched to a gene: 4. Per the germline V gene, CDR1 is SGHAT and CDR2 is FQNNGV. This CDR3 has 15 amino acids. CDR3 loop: CASSLARQGNTEAFF. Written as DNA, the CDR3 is TGTGCCAGCAGCTTAGCTAGACAGGGAAACACTGAAGCTTTCTTT.

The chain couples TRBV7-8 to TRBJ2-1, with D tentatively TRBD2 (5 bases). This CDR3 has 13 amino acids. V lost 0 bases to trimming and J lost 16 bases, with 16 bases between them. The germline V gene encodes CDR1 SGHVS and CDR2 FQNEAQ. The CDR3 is CASSLARTEELFF. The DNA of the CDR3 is TGTGCCAGCAGCTTAGCTCGGACGGAGGAGCTTTTCTTC.

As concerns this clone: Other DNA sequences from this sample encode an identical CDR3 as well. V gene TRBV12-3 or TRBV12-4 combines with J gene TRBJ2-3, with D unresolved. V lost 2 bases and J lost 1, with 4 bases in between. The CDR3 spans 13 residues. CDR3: CASSLTGTDTQYF. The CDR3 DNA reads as TGTGCCAGCAGTTTAACAGGCACAGATACGCAGTATTTT.

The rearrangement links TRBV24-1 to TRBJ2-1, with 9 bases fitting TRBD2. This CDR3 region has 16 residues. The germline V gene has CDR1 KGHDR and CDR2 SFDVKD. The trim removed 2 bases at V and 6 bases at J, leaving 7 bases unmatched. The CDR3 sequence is CATSDSRGGHINEQFF. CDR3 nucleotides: TGTGCCACCAGTGATTCGCGGGGGGGCCACATCAATGAGCAGTTCTTC.

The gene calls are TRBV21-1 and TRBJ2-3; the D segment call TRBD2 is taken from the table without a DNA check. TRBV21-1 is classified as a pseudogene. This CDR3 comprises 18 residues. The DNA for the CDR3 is TGTGCCAGCAGCTCTACTAGCGGGGGAAACTTTTGCACAGATACGCAGTATTTT. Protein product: CASSSTSGGNFCTDTQYF.

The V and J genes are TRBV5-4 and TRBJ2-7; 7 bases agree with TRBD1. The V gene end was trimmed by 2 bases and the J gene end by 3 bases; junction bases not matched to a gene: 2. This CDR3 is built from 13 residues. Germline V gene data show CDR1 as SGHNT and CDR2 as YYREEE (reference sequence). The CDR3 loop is CASSLSGGYEQYF. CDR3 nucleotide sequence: TGTGCCAGCAGCTTATCAGGGGGCTACGAGCAGTACTTC.

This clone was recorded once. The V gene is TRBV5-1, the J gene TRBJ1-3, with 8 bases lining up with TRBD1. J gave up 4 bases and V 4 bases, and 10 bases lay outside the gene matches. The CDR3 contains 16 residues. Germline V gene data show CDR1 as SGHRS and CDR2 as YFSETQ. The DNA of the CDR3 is TGCGCCAGCAGCCTGAACCAGGGGGCGGCAGGAAACACCATATATTTT. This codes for CASSLNQGAAGNTIYF.

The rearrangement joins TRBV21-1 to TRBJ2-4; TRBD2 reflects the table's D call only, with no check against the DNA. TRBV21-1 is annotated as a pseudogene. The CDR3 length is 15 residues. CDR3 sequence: CASTEGEGAKNIQYF. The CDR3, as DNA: TGTGCCAGCACCGAGGGGGAGGGAGCCAAAAACATTCAGTACTTC.

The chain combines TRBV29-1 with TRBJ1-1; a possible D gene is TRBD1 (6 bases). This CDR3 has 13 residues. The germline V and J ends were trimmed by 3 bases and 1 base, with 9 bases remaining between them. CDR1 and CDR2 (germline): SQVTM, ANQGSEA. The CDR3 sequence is CSVETTGNTEAFF. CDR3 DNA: TGCAGCGTTGAGACGACAGGGAACACTGAAGCTTTCTTT.

The CDR3 loop is CAWGQGRYGYTF. The CDR3 DNA reads TGTGCCTGGGGACAGGGGCGCTATGGCTACACCTTC. The rearrangement joins TRBV30 to TRBJ1-2, with TRBD1 identical over 9 bases. CDR3 length equals 12 residues. After removal of 5 bases from V and 4 bases from J, the junction contained 2 bases not matched to a gene. Germline values: CDR1 GTSNPN, CDR2 SVGIG (reference sequence).

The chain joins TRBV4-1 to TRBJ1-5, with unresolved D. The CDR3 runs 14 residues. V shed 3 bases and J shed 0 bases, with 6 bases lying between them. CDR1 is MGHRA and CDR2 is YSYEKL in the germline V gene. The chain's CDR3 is CASSHLYSNQPQHF. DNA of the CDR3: TGCGCCAGCAGCCACCTTTATAGCAATCAGCCCCAGCATTTT.

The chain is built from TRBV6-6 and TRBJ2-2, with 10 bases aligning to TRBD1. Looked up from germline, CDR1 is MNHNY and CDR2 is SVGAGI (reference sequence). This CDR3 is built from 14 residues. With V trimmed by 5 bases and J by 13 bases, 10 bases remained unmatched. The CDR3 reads CASSRGQGGMGLFF. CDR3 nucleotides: TGTGCCAGCAGTCGCGGACAGGGGGGTATGGGGCTGTTTTTT.